The clone carrying this TCR beta chain was seen many times. The CDR3 sequence is 15 residues long. Germline V gene data show CDR1 as MNHEY and CDR2 as SMNVEV (reference sequence). Losses at the gene ends were 3 bases for V and 9 bases for J; bases not matched to a gene: 9. The data stem from a study of CD8 T cells in ankylosing spondylitis. Via MiXCR, TCRdb re-called the 5' RACE reads, giving one row per CDR3 protein. The sample has 30,000 to 40,000 distinct CDR3 sequences; around 6.7% are singletons. The specimen was blood, either unsorted or a sorted T cell fraction (not recorded which). V gene TRBV27 combines with J gene TRBJ2-1; the match to TRBD2 covers 9 bases. The source of this sequence is a male donor with ankylosing spondylitis or in good health (not recorded which). For the CDR3, the DNA is TGTGCCAGCAGTTTCGGGCGGGAGGGCCGGGTTGAGCAGTTCTTC. Its translation is CASSFGREGRVEQFF.